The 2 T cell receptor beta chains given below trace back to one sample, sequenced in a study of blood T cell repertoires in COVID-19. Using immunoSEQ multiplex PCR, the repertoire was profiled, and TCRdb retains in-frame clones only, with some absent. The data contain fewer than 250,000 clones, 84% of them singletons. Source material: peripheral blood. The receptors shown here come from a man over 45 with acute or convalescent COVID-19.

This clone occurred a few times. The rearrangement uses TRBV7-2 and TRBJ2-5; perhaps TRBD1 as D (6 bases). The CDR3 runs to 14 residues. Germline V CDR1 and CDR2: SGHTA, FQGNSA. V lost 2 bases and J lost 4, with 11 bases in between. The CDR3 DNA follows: TGTGCCAGCAGCTTAAATTCAGGGGCAGAGACCCAGTACTTC. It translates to CASSLNSGAETQYF.

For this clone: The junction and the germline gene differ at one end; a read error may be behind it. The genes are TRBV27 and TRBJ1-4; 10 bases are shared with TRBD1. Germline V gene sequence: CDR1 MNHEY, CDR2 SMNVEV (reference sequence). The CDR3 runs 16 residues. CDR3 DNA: TGTGCCAGCAGTTTATCCCGACAGGGGGCGAATGGAAAACTGTTTTTT. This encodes CASSLSRQGANGKLFF.